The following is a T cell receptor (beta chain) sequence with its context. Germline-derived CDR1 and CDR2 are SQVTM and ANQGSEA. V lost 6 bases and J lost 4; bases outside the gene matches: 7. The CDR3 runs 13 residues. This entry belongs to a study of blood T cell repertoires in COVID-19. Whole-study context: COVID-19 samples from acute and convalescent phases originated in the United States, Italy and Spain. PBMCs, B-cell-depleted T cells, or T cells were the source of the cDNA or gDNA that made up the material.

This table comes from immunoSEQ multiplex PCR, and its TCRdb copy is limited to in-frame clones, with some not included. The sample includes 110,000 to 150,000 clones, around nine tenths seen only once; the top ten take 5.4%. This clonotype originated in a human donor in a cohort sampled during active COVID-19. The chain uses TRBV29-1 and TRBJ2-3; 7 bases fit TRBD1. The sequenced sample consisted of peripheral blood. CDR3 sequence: CSVNRGDADTQYF. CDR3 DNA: TGCAGCGTCAACAGGGGAGACGCAGATACGCAGTATTTT.